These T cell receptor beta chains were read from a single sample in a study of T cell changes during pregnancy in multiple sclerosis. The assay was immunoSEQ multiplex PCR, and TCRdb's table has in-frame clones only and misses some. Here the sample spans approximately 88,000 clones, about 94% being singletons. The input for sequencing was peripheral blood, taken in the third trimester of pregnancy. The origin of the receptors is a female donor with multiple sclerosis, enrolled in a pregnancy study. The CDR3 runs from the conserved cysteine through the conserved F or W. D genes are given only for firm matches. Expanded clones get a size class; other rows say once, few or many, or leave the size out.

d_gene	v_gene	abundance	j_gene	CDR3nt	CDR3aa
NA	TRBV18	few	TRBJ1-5	TGTGCCAGCTCACCACTACCACGGGGCAATCAGCCCCAGCATTTT	CASSPLPRGNQPQHF
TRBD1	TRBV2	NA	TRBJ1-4	TGTGCCAGCAGTGAAGTTACAGGGGGTGAAAAACTGTTTTTT	CASSEVTGGEKLFF
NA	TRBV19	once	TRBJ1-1	TGTGCCAGTAGTTCTGGGCTAAAGTCGGTTACTGAAGCTTTCTTT	CASSSGLKSVTEAFF
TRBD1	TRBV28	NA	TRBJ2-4	TGTGCCAGCAGTCCATCGAATTATAGGGACAGGCGCAAAAACATTCAGTACTTC	CASSPSNYRDRRKNIQYF
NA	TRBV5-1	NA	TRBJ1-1	TGCGCCAGCAGCTTGCGAGGAGGGGTCGGCACTGAAGCTTTCTTT	CASSLRGGVGTEAFF
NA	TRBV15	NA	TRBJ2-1	TGTGCCACCAGCAGAGATCGGGCGGGAAAGGGCAATGAGCAGTTCTTC	CATSRDRAGKGNEQFF
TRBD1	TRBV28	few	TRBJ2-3	TGTGCCAGCAGTTACCTCGGACAGGCAGGGGATACGCAGTATTTT	CASSYLGQAGDTQYF
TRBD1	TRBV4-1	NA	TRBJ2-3	TGCGCCAGCAGCCAAACAGGGGTCCGCACAGATACGCAGTATTTT	CASSQTGVRTDTQYF
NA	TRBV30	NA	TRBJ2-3	TGTGCCTGGAGTTCCGGACAGAACACAGATACGCAGTATTTT	CAWSSGQNTDTQYF
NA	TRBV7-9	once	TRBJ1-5	TGTGCCAGCAGCCCAACCGACAGTAGCAATCAGCCCCAGCATTTT	CASSPTDSSNQPQHF
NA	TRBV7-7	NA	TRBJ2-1	TGTGCTAGCAGCTTAGCTAGGGAGCGGGAGCAGTTCTTC	CASSLAREREQFF
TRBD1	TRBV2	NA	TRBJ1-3	TGTGCCAGCAGTGGTCAGGACAGGGGTGGAAACACCATATATTTT	CASSGQDRGGNTIYF
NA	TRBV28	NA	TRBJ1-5	TGTGCCAGCAGTTTTAGTATAAACCAGCCCCAGCATTTT	CASSFSINQPQHF
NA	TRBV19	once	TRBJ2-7	TGTGCCAGTAGTAGGGGGGGGCGAAGGCCCTCTTACGAGCAGTACTTC	CASSRGGRRPSYEQYF
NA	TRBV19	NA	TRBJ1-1	TGTGCCAGTATCGAACCAAGGGGCCCTTCTTACACTGAAGCTTTCTTT	CASIEPRGPSYTEAFF
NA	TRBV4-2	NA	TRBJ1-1	TGTGCCAGCAGCCAAGTAGCAGAGAACACTGAAGCTTTCTTT	CASSQVAENTEAFF
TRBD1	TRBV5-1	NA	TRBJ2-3	TGCGCCAGCAGCCTCGATGGGACAGCCACAGATACGCAGTATTTT	CASSLDGTATDTQYF
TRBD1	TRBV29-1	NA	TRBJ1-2	TGCAGCGTTGAAGGGACAGGGGGGAGCTATGGCTACACCTTC	CSVEGTGGSYGYTF
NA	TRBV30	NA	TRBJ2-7	TGTGCCTGGAGTGTATTCGGACAGTACGAGCAGTACTTC	CAWSVFGQYEQYF
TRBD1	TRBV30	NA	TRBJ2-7	TGTGCCTGGAGTGACAGGGGATACGAGCAGTACTTC	CAWSDRGYEQYF
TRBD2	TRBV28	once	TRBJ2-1	TGTGCCAGCAGGGGGACTAGCGGAAACAATGAGCAGTTCTTC	CASRGTSGNNEQFF
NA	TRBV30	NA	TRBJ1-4	TGTGCCTGGAGTGTACTTAAGGGACGGAGGGATGAAAAACTGTTTTTT	CAWSVLKGRRDEKLFF
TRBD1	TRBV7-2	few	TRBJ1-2	TGTGCCAGCAGCCCCCGACAGGGGGCGCGGGGTAACTATGGCTACACCTTC	CASSPRQGARGNYGYTF
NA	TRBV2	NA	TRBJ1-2	TGTGCCAGCAGTGAAGGGTGGGGGCGAGCGGACTATGGCTACACCTTC	CASSEGWGRADYGYTF
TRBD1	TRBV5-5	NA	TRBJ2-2	TGTGCCAGCAGCTTGTCGTCCGGGACAGGGCTCGCGCACACCGGGGAGCTGTTTTTT	CASSLSSGTGLAHTGELFF
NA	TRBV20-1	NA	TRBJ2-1	TGCAGTGCTGTCAGGGGCGAGCAGTTCTTC	CSAVRGEQFF
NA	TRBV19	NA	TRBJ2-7	TGTGCCAGTTCTGTGCAGGGGCGTGAGACCTACGAGCAGTACTTC	CASSVQGRETYEQYF
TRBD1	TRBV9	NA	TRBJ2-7	TGTGCCAGCAGCCCGCACAGGGGGCGATTACCCTACGAGCAGTACTTC	CASSPHRGRLPYEQYF
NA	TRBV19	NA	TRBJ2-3	TGTGCCAGTAGTATAGTCACAGGGCTAGCTGGGTCAGATACGCAGTATTTT	CASSIVTGLAGSDTQYF
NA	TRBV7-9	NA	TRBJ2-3	TGTGCCAGCAGCTTAGTTCAGATTGGCACAGATACGCAGTATTTT	CASSLVQIGTDTQYF
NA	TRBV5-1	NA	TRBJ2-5	TGCGCCAGCAGCTTGAGAGGGTTAGGAGAGACCCAGTACTTC	CASSLRGLGETQYF
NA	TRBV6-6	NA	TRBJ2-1	TGTGCCAGCAGTTACTGGGCAGCCGACAATGAGCAGTTCTTC	CASSYWAADNEQFF
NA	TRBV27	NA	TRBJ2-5	TGTGCCAGCACCAAGGGGGAGACCCAGTACTTC	CASTKGETQYF
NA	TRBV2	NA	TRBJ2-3	TGTGCCAGCAGTCAAACAGATACGCAGTATTTT	CASSQTDTQYF
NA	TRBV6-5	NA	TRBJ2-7	TGTGCCAGCAGGGACAGCTCCTACGAGCAGTACTTC	CASRDSSYEQYF
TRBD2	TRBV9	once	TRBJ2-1	TGTGCCAGCAGCGTAGGACTAGCGGGAGGGGACAATGAGCAGTTCTTC	CASSVGLAGGDNEQFF
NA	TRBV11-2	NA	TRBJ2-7	TGTGCCAGCAGCTTAGCCTTCTACTACGAGCAGTACTTC	CASSLAFYYEQYF
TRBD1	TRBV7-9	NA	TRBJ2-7	TGTGCCAGCAGCCGAACCCACGGGACAGGACATTACGAGCAGTACTTC	CASSRTHGTGHYEQYF
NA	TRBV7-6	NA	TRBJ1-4	TGTGCCAGCAGCTTAGCTTGCCTCAGGACTAATGAAAAACTGTTTTTT	CASSLACLRTNEKLFF
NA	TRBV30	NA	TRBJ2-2	TGTGCCTGGAGACAAAGGACAGCTTCTGCCGTGGAGCTGTTTTTT	CAWRQRTASAVELFF
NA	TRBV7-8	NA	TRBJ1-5	TGTGCCAGCAGCTTCCGTGACAGTTTCAATCAGCCCCAGCATTTT	CASSFRDSFNQPQHF
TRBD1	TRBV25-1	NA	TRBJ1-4	TGTGCCAGCAGCGAAGAGCTCCCAGGGGGAGGACTGTTTTTT	CASSEELPGGGLFF
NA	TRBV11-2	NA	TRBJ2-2	TGTGCCAGCAGACCCTTCGGGGGTCCGAACACCGGGGAGCTGTTTTTT	CASRPFGGPNTGELFF